This T cell receptor beta chain came from a study of spatial heterogeneity in lung cancer. Study results and caveats: Mutation counts in tumors were tracked by counts of expanded intratumoral alpha and beta TCRs. When ubiquitous and regional expanded TCRs were counted, their numbers tracked ubiquitous and regional nonsynonymous mutations, respectively.

The J segment lost 3 bases and the V segment lost 4 bases, leaving 9 bases of the junction unmatched. Per germline, CDR1 SGHNT and CDR2 YYREEE (reference sequence). The CDR3 totals 15 residues. TCRdb reprocessed the 5' RACE reads via MiXCR and lists one record per CDR3 protein. The table includes about 10,000 distinct CDR3 sequences, approximately 12% detected once. The time point here: sample taken at primary tumor resection. This clonotype was recorded at least ten times. Its target is not known. This clonotype was sampled from a male donor with early-stage non-small cell lung cancer. Sequenced here: lung tumor tissue, sampled at surgery. The V and J genes are TRBV5-4 and TRBJ2-5; 7 bases agree with TRBD1. The chain's CDR3 is CASSRGGGEKETQYF. DNA for the CDR3: TGTGCCAGCAGCCGAGGGGGCGGCGAGAAAGAGACCCAGTACTTC.